One and the same sample provided the 16 T cell receptor beta chains below, sequenced in a study of CD4 T cells in relation to SARS-CoV-2 and coronaviruses. Sequencing used immunoSEQ multiplex PCR; TCRdb keeps in-frame clones, though not all of them. The sample lists 15,000 to 20,000 clones, about four fifths occurring once. Their antigen targets remain unknown. Before the COVID-19 pandemic, during about 2011-2019, CD4+ T cells were taken from unexposed donors. After roughly ten days of culture, CD4+ T cells were isolated. The sample comprised CD4+ T cells from PBMCs, cultured in vitro. These TCRs come from a human donor in good health.

This rearrangement joins TRBV30 to TRBJ2-7; D not certain. Germline CDR1 is GTSNPN and CDR2 is SVGIG (reference sequence). V lost 2 bases and J 2 bases, leaving 7 bases between the germline ends. This CDR3 spans 12 amino acids. The CDR3 spells CAWSPGPYEQYF. The CDR3 nucleotides read TGTGCCTGGAGTCCCGGGCCCTACGAGCAGTACTTC.

The CDR3 DNA sequence: TGTGCAAGTCGCGGACAGGGACTAGCGGGAGGAAGAGAGCAGTACTTC. Protein: CASRGQGLAGGREQYF. This chain links TRBV12-2 with TRBJ2-7; no DNA check was done on the table's D call, TRBD2. TRBV12-2 is recorded as a pseudogene. The CDR3 is 16 amino acids.

J is TRBJ2-5 and V is TRBV5-1; 8 bases match TRBD2. V lost 3 bases and J lost 4; bases outside the gene matches: 11. The CDR3 sequence is 16 residues long. Germline V lookup: CDR1 SGHRS, CDR2 YFSETQ. CDR3 in DNA: TGCGCCAGCAGCTGGGAACTACTAGCGGTTGGAGAGACCCAGTACTTC. Translating gives CASSWELLAVGETQYF.

The chain couples TRBV5-1 to TRBJ1-2, with 8 bases identical to TRBD1. Germline loops: CDR1 SGHRS, CDR2 YFSETQ. Unmatched junction bases numbered 8, after V lost 3 bases and J lost 4 bases. The CDR3 length is 15 residues. The CDR3 DNA sequence: TGCGCCAGCAGCTGGGGACAGGAGATCTTCTATGGCTACACCTTC. This encodes CASSWGQEIFYGYTF.

The chain links TRBV19 to TRBJ1-6; D not resolved. Per germline, CDR1 LNHDA and CDR2 SQIVND (reference sequence). The V end was cut by 3 bases, the J end by 9 bases, with 12 bases between. There are 14 residues in the CDR3. Written as DNA, the CDR3 is TGTGCCAGTAGTATGCTCAGTCGTGGTTCACCCCTCCACTTT. It is translated as CASSMLSRGSPLHF.

V and J are TRBV4-1 and TRBJ1-5, with D perhaps TRBD1 (5 bases). Germline V gene data show CDR1 as MGHRA and CDR2 as YSYEKL. CDR3 length equals 15 residues. The ends were cut back, 1 base at V and 8 bases at J, with 15 bases in the middle. This chain's CDR3 is CASSQGGQGSEPQHF. CDR3 nucleotides: TGCGCCAGCAGCCAAGGAGGGCAGGGAAGTGAGCCCCAGCATTTT.

This clone turned up a few times. The rearrangement joins TRBV11-2 to TRBJ2-2; D possibly corresponds to TRBD1 (7 bases). The CDR3 spans 15 residues. The ends were cut back, 6 bases at V and 6 bases at J, with 17 bases in the middle. The V gene's germline CDR1 is SGHAT and CDR2 FQNNGV. The CDR3 reads CASSPQGGAAGELFF. In DNA, the CDR3 is TGTGCCAGCAGTCCGCAGGGGGGAGCGGCCGGGGAGCTGTTTTTT.

The chain is built from TRBV2 and TRBJ2-1; the match to TRBD2 covers 8 bases. This CDR3 has 17 residues. The germline CDR1 and CDR2 sequences are SNHLY and FYNNEI. V was pared by 6 bases and J by 4 bases, with 14 bases of the junction left unmatched. This chain's CDR3 is CASRKDQTSGIYNEQFF. The CDR3 DNA is TGTGCCAGCAGAAAGGACCAAACTAGCGGAATATACAATGAGCAGTTCTTC.

The J gene is TRBJ2-5, the V gene TRBV25-1, with D hard to call. Trimming took 6 bases from V and 2 from J, leaving 4 bases between them. Per germline, CDR1 MGHDK and CDR2 SYGVNS. This CDR3 region has 11 residues. The chain's CDR3 is CASSRQETQYF. The CDR3 nucleotides read TGTGCCAGCAGCAGGCAAGAGACCCAGTACTTC.

V gene TRBV7-9 combines with J gene TRBJ2-1; TRBD2 matches at 7 bases. Looked up from germline, CDR1 is SEHNR and CDR2 is FQNEAQ (reference sequence). The V segment lost 6 bases and the J segment 5 bases; nucleotides outside the gene matches: 16. The CDR3 consists of 17 residues. The CDR3 nucleotides are TGTGCCAGCAGTTTCGTACAATGGGCTAGCGGCCACAATGAGCAGTTCTTC. Translation: CASSFVQWASGHNEQFF.

The rearrangement uses TRBV9 and TRBJ1-1; 7 nucleotides line up with TRBD1. This CDR3 spans 15 amino acids. CDR1 SGDLS and CDR2 YYNGEE come from the germline V gene. J gave up 1 base and V 0 bases, and 3 bases lay outside the gene matches. The CDR3 coding sequence is TGTGCCAGCAGCGTAGGACAGGGTTCGAACACTGAAGCTTTCTTT. Translating it yields CASSVGQGSNTEAFF. Full variable domain (outside the CDR3, taken from reference TRBV9 and TRBJ1-1): DSGVTQTPKHLITATGQRVTLRCSPRSGDLSVYWYQQSLDQGLQFLIQYYNGEERAKGNILERFSAQQFPDLHSELNLSSLELGDSALYFCASSVGQGSNTEAFFGQGTRLTVV.

The rearrangement joins TRBV7-9 to TRBJ1-2, with D possibly being TRBD1 (6 bases). Deletions cut 4 bases from V and 6 bases from J, with 21 bases between. Germline V CDR1 and CDR2: SEHNR, FQNEAQ (reference sequence). This CDR3 spans 16 amino acids. CDR3 sequence: CASSSGAGTASHGYTF. The DNA for the CDR3 is TGTGCCAGCAGCTCGGGGGCGGGTACCGCGTCCCATGGCTACACCTTC.

The chain recombines TRBV11-2 with TRBJ2-1; possible D gene TRBD1, 5 bases. V was clipped by 5 bases and J by 16 bases, with 21 bases between them. The CDR3 loop spans 13 amino acids. Per the germline V gene, CDR1 is SGHAT and CDR2 is FQNNGV. The CDR3 DNA reads TGTGCCAGCAGCCCCCAGGACATGGTTTATGGTTTCTTC. This translates into CASSPQDMVYGFF.

The gene calls are TRBV7-3 and TRBJ1-6; no definite D call. From germline, CDR1 is SGHTA and CDR2 FQGTGA. The CDR3 extends over 15 amino acids. Trimming removed 3 bases at V and 10 bases at J, with 16 bases between. CDR3 protein: CASSLYHLRGSPLHF. As DNA, the CDR3 is TGTGCCAGCAGCTTGTATCACCTCCGAGGCTCACCCCTCCACTTT.

This clone was observed a few times. The rearrangement links TRBV27 to TRBJ2-1; D is possibly TRBD2 (5 bases). Germline lookup yields CDR1 MNHEY and CDR2 SMNVEV (reference sequence). The CDR3 contains 11 residues. With 5 bases removed from V and 7 bases from J, the gap between germline ends came to 6 bases. Written as DNA, the CDR3 is TGTGCCAGCAGTCCGGGGAATGAGCAGTTCTTC. It translates to CASSPGNEQFF.

This chain joins TRBV10-1 and TRBJ2-1; D tentatively reads TRBD1 or TRBD2 (5 bases each). V was shortened by 1 base and J by 1 base, with 14 bases between the two germline ends. The CDR3 runs 17 residues. Per germline, CDR1 WNHNN and CDR2 SYGVQD (reference sequence). The CDR3 region has the DNA TGCGCCAGCAGTGAGTACTCAGGGACCCTATCCTACAATGAGCAGTTCTTC. This gives the protein CASSEYSGTLSYNEQFF.